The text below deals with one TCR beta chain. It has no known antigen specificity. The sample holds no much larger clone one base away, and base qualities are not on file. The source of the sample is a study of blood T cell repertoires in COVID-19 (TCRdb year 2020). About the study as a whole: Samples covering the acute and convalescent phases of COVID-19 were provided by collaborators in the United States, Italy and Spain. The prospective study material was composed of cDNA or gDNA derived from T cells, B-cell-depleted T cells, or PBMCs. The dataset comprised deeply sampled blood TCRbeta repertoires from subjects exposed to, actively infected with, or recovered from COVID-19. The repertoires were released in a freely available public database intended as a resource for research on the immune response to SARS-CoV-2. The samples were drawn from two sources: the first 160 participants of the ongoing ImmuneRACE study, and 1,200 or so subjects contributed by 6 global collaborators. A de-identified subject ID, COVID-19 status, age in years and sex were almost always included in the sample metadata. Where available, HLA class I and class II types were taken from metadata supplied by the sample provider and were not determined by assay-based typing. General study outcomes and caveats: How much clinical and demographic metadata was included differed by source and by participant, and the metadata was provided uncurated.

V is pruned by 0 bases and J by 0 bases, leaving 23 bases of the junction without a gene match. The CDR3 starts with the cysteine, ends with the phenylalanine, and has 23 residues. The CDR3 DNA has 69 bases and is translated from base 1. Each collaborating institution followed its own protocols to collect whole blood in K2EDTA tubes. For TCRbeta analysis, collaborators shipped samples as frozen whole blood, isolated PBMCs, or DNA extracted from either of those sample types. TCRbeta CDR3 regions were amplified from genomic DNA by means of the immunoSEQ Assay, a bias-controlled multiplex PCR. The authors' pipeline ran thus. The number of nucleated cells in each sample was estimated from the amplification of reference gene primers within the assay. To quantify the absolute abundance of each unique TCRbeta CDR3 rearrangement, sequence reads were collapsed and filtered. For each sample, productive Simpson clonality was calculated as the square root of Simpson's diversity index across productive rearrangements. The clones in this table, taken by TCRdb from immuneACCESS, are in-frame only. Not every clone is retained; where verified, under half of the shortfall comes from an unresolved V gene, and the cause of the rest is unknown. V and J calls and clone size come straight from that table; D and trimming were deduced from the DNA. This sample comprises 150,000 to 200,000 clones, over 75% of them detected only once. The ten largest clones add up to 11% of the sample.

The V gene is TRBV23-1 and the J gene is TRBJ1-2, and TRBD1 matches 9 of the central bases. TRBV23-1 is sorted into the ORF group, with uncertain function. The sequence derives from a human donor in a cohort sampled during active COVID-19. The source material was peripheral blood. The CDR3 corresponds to CASSQSLPKRGPGQGASNYGYTF. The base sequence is TGCGCCAGCAGTCAATCGCTGCCCAAACGGGGGCCGGGACAGGGAGCCTCTAACTATGGCTACACCTTC.